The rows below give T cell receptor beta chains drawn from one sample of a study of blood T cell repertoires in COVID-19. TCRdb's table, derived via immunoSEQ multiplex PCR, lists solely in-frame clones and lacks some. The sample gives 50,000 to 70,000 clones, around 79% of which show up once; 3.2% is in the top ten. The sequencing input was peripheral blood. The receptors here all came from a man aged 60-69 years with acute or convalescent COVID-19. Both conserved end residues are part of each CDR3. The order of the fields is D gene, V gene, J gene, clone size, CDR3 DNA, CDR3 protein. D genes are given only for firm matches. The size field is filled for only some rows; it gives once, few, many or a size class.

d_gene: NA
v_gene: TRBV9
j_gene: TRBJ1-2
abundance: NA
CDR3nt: TGTGCCAGCAGCTCACCGGCAGGAAGGAACTATGGCTACACCTTC
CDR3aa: CASSSPAGRNYGYTF

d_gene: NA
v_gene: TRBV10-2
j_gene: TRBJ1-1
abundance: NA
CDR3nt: TGCGCCAGCGAAACGGGGGAGGGGACTGAAGCTTTCTTT
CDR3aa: CASETGEGTEAFF

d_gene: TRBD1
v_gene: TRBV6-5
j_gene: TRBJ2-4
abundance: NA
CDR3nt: TGTGCCAGCAGCCCACAGGGGGCGGGAAACATTCAGTACTTC
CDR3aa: CASSPQGAGNIQYF

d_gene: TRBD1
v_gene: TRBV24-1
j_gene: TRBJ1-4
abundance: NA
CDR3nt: TGTGCCACCAGTGATCTACATTGCGTGGACAGGGAAAATGAAAAACTGTTTTTT
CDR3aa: CATSDLHCVDRENEKLFF

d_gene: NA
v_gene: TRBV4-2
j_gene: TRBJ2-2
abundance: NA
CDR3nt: TGTGCCAGCAGCCAAGACCTGAACACCGGGGAGCTGTTTTTT
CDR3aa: CASSQDLNTGELFF

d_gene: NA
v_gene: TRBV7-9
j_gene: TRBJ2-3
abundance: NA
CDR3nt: TGTGCCAGCAGCTTACTACGAGGGGGATCCACAGATACGCAGTATTTT
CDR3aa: CASSLLRGGSTDTQYF

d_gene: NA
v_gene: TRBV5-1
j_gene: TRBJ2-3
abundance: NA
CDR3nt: TGCGCCAGCAGCTCCCTCGGTGCAGGATCCACAGATACGCAGTATTTT
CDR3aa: CASSSLGAGSTDTQYF

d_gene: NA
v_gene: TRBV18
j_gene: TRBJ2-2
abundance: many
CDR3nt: TGTGCCAGCTCGCCGACTATTTTGAACACCGGGGAGCTGTTTTTT
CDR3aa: CASSPTILNTGELFF

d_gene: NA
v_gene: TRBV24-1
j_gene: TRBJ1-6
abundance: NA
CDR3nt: TGTGCCACCAGTGAACCGACAGAAAATTCACCCCTCCACTTT
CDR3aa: CATSEPTENSPLHF

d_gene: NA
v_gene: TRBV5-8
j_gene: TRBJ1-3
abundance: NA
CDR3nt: TGTGCCAGCAGCTCCGACAGGTCTGGAAACACCATATATTTT
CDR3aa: CASSSDRSGNTIYF

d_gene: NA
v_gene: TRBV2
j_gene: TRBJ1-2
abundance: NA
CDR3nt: TGTGCCAGCAGCGGACAGCGCGCAGGGGGCTACACCTTC
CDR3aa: CASSGQRAGGYTF

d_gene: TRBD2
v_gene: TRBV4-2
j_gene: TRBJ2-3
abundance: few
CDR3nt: TGTGCCAGCAGTAGCGGGAAGGGCGCAGATACGCAGTATTTT
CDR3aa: CASSSGKGADTQYF

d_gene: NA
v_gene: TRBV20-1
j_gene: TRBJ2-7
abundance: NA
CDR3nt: TGCAGTGCTAGTTCCCTAGTCTCCTACGAGCAGTACTTC
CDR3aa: CSASSLVSYEQYF

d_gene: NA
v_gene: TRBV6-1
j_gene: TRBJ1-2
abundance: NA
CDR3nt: TGTGCCAGCAGTGATTCAGCGGCTAGCTATGGCTACACCTTC
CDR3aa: CASSDSAASYGYTF

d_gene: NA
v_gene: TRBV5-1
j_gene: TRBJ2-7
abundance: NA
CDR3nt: TGCGCCAGCAGCCAACGCCCGGGAGGGGGCAATTACGAGCAGTACTTC
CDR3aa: CASSQRPGGGNYEQYF

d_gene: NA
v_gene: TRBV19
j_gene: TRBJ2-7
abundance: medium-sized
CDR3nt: TGTGCCAGTAGTACCTCGCGCTCCTACGAGCAGTACTTC
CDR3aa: CASSTSRSYEQYF

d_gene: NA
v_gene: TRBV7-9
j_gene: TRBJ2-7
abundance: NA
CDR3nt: TGTGCCAGCAGCCGCACAGCTGGAGGCTACGAGCAGTACTTC
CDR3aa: CASSRTAGGYEQYF

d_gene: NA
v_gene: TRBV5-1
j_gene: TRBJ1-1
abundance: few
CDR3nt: TGCGCCAGCAGCTTGGTGGGACAATCCGGTCTAGTAGCTTTCTTT
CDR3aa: CASSLVGQSGLVAFF

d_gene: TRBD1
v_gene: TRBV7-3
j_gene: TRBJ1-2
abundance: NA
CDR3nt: TGTGCCAGCAGCGCTACAGGGGGCAGCTATGGCTACACCTTC
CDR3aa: CASSATGGSYGYTF

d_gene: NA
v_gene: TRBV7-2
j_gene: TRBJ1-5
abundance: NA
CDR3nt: TGTGCCAGCAGCCGTCAGGGGAATCAGCCCCAGCATTTT
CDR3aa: CASSRQGNQPQHF

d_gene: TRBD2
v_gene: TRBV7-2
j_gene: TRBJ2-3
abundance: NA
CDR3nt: TGTGCCAGCAGCTATCTAGCGGGGGGGGTGACAGATACGCAGTATTTT
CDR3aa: CASSYLAGGVTDTQYF

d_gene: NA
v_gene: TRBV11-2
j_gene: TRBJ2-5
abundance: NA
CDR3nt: TGTGCCAGCAGCAAGTTTGAGGAGACCCAGTACTTC
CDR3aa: CASSKFEETQYF

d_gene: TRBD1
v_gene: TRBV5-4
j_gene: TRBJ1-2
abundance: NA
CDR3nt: TGTGCCAGCAGCGGGGGACAGGGGGCATTAGGCTACACCTTC
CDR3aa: CASSGGQGALGYTF

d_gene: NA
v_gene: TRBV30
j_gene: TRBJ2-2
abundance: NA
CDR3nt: TGTGCCTGGAACCGGGAAATCAACACCGGGGAGCTGTTTTTT
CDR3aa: CAWNREINTGELFF

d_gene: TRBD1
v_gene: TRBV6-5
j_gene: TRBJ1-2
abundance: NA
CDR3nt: TGTGCCAGCAGCAACCCACCGACAGGGGGAGGTGGCTACACCTTC
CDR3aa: CASSNPPTGGGGYTF

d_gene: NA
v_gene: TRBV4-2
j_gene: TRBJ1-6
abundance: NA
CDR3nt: TGTGCCAGCAGCCCGGGACACTTCGGCAATTCACCCCTCCACTTT
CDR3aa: CASSPGHFGNSPLHF

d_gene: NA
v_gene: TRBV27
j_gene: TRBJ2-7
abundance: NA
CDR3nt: TGTGCCAGTATCTACGAGCAGTACTTC
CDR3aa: CASIYEQYF

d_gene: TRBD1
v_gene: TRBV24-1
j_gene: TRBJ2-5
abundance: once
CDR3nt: TGTGCCACCAGTGGATCTGGGACAGGTCCTCAAGAGACCCAGTACTTC
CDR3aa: CATSGSGTGPQETQYF

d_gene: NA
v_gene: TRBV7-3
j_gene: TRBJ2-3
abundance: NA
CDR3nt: TGTGCCAGCAGCTTAAGGGCGGGAAGCACAGATACGCAGTATTTT
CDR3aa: CASSLRAGSTDTQYF

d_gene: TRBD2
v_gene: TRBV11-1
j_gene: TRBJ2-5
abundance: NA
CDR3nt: TGTGCCAGCAGCCCCGGACTAGCGGGAGCCCCGGGGACCCAGTACTTC
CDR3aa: CASSPGLAGAPGTQYF

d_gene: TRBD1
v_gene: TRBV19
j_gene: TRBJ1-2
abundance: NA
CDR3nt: TGTGCCAGTAGTATCACCGGGACAGGGGCCTATGGCTACACCTTC
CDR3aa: CASSITGTGAYGYTF

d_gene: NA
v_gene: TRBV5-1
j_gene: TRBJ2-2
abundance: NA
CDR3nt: TGCGCCAGCAGAATGGAGGGGACAGCCGGGGAGCTGTTTTTT
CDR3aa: CASRMEGTAGELFF

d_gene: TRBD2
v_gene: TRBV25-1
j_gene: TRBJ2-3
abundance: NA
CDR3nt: TGTGCCAGCAGTGACCCTAGCGGGGGGGCAGCAGATACGCAGTATTTT
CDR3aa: CASSDPSGGAADTQYF

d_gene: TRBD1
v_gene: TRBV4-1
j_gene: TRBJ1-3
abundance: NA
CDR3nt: TGCGCCAGCAGCCGAGGGACAGTCTCTGGAAACACCATATATTTT
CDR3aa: CASSRGTVSGNTIYF

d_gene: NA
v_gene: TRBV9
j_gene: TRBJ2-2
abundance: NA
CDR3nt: TGTGCCAGCAGCGTAGTACAAAGGGGCAGACCGAACACCGGGGAGCTGTTTTTT
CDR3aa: CASSVVQRGRPNTGELFF